This T cell receptor beta chain was identified during a study of radiotherapy plus CTLA-4 blockade in lung cancer. As for the study in general: Disease control was achieved by around 33% of patients, and objective responses by 18%. Points from the study as a whole: Radiotherapy was combined with ipilimumab, and tumor-derived TCR clones then expanded in blood.

The data were produced by immunoSEQ multiplex PCR, yet TCRdb's version contains in-frame clones alone and is incomplete. Among tens of thousands of clones, about 86% were seen once, and the ten largest hold just over 2%. Receiving focal radiation plus CTLA-4 blockade with ipilimumab were patients who had chemo-refractory metastatic non-small-cell lung cancer. Of note for this clone: What it binds is unknown.

Germline assignment: CDR1 MGHRA and CDR2 YSYEKL. J gave up 1 base and V 3 bases, and 4 bases lay outside the gene matches. The CDR3 spans 16 residues. This specimen was peripheral blood, taken from a patient treated with radiotherapy plus ipilimumab. V usage is TRBV4-1 and J usage is TRBJ2-3; 10 nucleotides agree with TRBD1. The sequence derives from a human donor with non-small cell lung cancer who had a partial response to radiotherapy plus ipilimumab. CDR3 sequence: CASSHSGTGGTDTQYF. CDR3 bases: TGCGCCAGCAGCCATTCCGGGACAGGGGGCACAGATACGCAGTATTTT.